This section outlines one T cell receptor beta chain sequence together with its context. The CDR3 sequence is 11 residues long. V was clipped by 8 bases and J by 5 bases, with 6 bases between them. Germline V gene lookup returns CDR1 MGHDK and CDR2 SYGVNS. RNA transcripts were the template for amplifying TCR beta CDR3 regions. With the HTBI primer set, the TCR CDR3 went through a first round of RT-PCR. TCRdb re-derived calls from the multiplex PCR reads in MiXCR, one entry per CDR3 protein. The table lists 95,000 to 100,000 distinct CDR3 sequences, over 50% of them singletons. The data were taken from a study of T cells in Graves' hyperthyroidism and ophthalmopathy. Study background: Peripheral blood was collected at initial diagnosis, before any treatment.

Hyperthyroidism of Graves' type that showed no ophthalmopathy progression within 18 months was stable. Sequenced: blood. The genes are TRBV25-1 and TRBJ2-2; D is unclear. This clonotype was obtained from a woman in her thirties or forties with Graves' hyperthyroidism. The DNA of the CDR3 is TGTGCCAGCGGGTGGACCGGGGAGCTGTTTTTT. Translating gives CASGWTGELFF.